This TCR beta chain was retrieved from a study of blood T cell repertoires in COVID-19 (dated by TCRdb to the early 2020s). For context, the study as a whole: The collaborator samples originated in the United States, Italy and Spain and spanned the acute and convalescent phases of COVID-19. The material from the prospective study consisted of cDNA or gDNA derived from T cells, B-cell-depleted T cells, or PBMCs. The dataset comprised deeply sampled blood TCRbeta repertoires from subjects exposed to, actively infected with, or recovered from COVID-19. A freely available public database, intended as a resource for researchers studying the immune response to SARS-CoV-2, is where the repertoires were released. The samples were drawn from the first 160 participants of the ongoing ImmuneRACE study and from some 1,300 subjects provided by 6 global collaborators. Nearly every sample came with metadata listing a de-identified subject ID, COVID-19 status, age in years and sex. Where available, HLA class I and class II types were taken from metadata supplied by the sample provider and were not determined by assay-based typing.

The collaborating institutions used their own protocols to collect whole blood in K2EDTA tubes. For TCRbeta analysis, collaborators shipped samples in one of three forms: frozen whole blood, isolated PBMCs, or DNA extracted from either of those sample types. TCRbeta CDR3 regions were amplified from genomic DNA using the immunoSEQ Assay, a bias-controlled multiplex PCR. The original methods were these. The number of nucleated cells in each sample was estimated by amplification of reference gene primers within the assay. Sequence reads were collapsed and filtered to measure the absolute abundance of every unique TCRbeta CDR3 rearrangement. For each sample, productive Simpson clonality was calculated as the square root of Simpson's diversity index over productive rearrangements. TCRdb holds this immuneACCESS table with in-frame rearrangements only. Some clones are missing; in checked studies, unresolved V genes explain under half, and the rest has no known cause. That table is the source of V, J and clone size, and D and trimming were worked out from the DNA. The table for this sample lists some 120,000 clones; approximately 87% of them were counted only once. The ten biggest clones cover approximately 8.1% of the sample.

Relative to germline, V is 0 bases shorter and J is 2 bases shorter, with 9 bases between their ends. From its cysteine to its phenylalanine, the CDR3 spans 15 amino acids. The CDR3 DNA has 45 bases and is translated from base 1. CDR1 SGHRS and CDR2 YFSETQ are derived from the germline V gene. A word on this clone: The antigen it recognizes is unknown. No much larger clonotype is one base removed from it; base qualities were not supplied.

General conclusions and limits of the study: The amount of clinical and demographic metadata varied by source and participant and was provided uncurated.

This receptor chain uses TRBV5-1 and TRBJ1-3; no D gene can be assigned with confidence. The origin of this receptor is a man in his fifties or sixties with acute or convalescent COVID-19. The sample comprised peripheral blood. The nucleotide sequence is TGCGCCAGCAGCTTGGCCGAGGGAACTGGAAACACCATATATTTT. Its amino acids are CASSLAEGTGNTIYF.